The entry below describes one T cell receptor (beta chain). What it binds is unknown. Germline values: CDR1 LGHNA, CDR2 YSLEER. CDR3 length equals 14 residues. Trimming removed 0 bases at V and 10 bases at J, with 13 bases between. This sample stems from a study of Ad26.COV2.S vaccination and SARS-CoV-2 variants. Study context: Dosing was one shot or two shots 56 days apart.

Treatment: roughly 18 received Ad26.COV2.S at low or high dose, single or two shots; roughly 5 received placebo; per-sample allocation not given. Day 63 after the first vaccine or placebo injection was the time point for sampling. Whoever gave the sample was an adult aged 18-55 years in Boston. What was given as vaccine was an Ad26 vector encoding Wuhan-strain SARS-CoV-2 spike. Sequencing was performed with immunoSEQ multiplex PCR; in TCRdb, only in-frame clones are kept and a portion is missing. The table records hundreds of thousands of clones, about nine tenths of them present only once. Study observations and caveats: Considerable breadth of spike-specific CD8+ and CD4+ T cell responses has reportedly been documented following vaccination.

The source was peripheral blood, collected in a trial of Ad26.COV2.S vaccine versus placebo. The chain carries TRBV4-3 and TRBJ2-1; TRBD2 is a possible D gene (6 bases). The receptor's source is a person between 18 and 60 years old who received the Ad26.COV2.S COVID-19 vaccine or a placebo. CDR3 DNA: TGCGCCAGCAGCCAAGAAGGGAGCGGGTGGGAGCAGTTCTTC. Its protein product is CASSQEGSGWEQFF.